The clone carrying this T cell receptor (beta chain) was recorded a few times. Its antigen remains unknown. Each single cDNA molecule received a unique molecular identifier. Each CDR3 protein gets one entry after TCRdb re-called the 5' RACE reads with MiXCR. The repertoire consists of more than 95,000 distinct CDR3 sequences, with around a sixth occurring once and the leading ten covering roughly 1.3%. The data stem from a study of early T cells in non-severe SARS-CoV-2 infection. Overall study: Whole-blood bulk RNA, unsorted, was sequenced, and chains were unpaired.

Study outcomes and limitations: Matching against VDJdb likely underestimated virus-specific expansions, favoring anti-spike CD8.

This CDR3 is built from 14 residues. V was shortened by 6 bases and J by 4 bases, with 13 bases between the two germline ends. J is TRBJ1-5 and V is TRBV12-3 or TRBV12-4, with D unclear. The TCR was taken from an adult who was a healthcare worker with PCR-confirmed SARS-CoV-2 infection or an uninfected control (not recorded which). The sequencing input was whole blood. This chain's CDR3 is CASSSRESNQPQHF. The CDR3 bases are TGTGCCAGCAGCTCCCGAGAGTCTAATCAGCCCCAGCATTTT.